The following is a TCR beta chain sequence with its context. The antigen is undetermined. Primers for the PCR totalled 60 Vbeta and 13 Jbeta. TCRdb's table, derived via immunoSEQ multiplex PCR, lists solely in-frame clones and lacks some. The repertoire consists of roughly 290,000 clones, with 80% to 90% occurring once and the leading ten covering approximately 2%. CDR1 MNHNS and CDR2 SASEGT come from the germline V gene. The V and J ends lost 3 bases and 4 bases, in that order; junction bases with no gene match: 6. The CDR3 runs to 16 residues. The data were taken from a study of cytomegalovirus exposure and HLA in healthy donors. Study observations and caveats: Later analysis showed TCR association rates varying by HLA locus, highest for DRB1 and lowest for HLA-C.

Material: PBMCs. The clonotype originates from a woman aged 18 to 35 in good health and CMV-seronegative. This rearrangement joins TRBV6-1 to TRBJ1-4; 9 nucleotides agree with TRBD1. The CDR3 DNA is TGTGCCAGCAGTGAGATACAGGGGGCGGGTAATGAAAAACTGTTTTTT. Protein product: CASSEIQGAGNEKLFF.